What follows describes a single T cell receptor beta chain. The CDR3 totals 11 residues. V shed 7 bases and J shed 9 bases, with 13 bases lying between them. The germline V gene has CDR1 DFQATT and CDR2 SNEGSKA (reference sequence). This record belongs to a study of tumor and adjacent non-tumor tissue in lung cancer. Study at large: The cohort had approximately 13 adenocarcinoma, a couple of squamous cell and 1 small cell patients.

A modified ARM-PCR protocol with three rounds of nested PCR amplified TCRbeta. TCRdb recomputed calls from the multiplex PCR reads with MiXCR, one row per CDR3 protein. The sample has 60,000 to 80,000 distinct CDR3 sequences; 55% to 70% are singletons. This sample's RNA came from whole unsorted tissue. This non-tumor lung sample came from over 3 cm beyond the tumor edge. The sequenced sample consisted of distant non-tumor lung tissue. The J gene is TRBJ2-1, the V gene TRBV20-1, with D tentatively TRBD2 (5 bases). The clonotype was recovered from a woman in her 50s with non-small cell lung cancer. CDR3 nucleotide sequence: TGCAGTGTTTACAGTAGCGTTGAGCAGTTCTTC. Its protein product is CSVYSSVEQFF.